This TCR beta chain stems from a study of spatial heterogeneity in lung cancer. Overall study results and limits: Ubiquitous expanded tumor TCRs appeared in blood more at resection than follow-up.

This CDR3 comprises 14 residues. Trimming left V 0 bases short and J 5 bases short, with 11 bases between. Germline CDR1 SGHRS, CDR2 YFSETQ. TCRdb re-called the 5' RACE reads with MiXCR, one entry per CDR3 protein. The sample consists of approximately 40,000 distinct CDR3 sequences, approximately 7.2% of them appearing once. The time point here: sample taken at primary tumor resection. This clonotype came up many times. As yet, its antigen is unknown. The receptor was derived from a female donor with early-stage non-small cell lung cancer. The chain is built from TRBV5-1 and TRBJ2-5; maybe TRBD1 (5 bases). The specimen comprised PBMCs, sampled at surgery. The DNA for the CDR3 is TGCGCCAGCAGCTTGGCAGGGTCGGGTGAGACCCAGTACTTC. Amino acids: CASSLAGSGETQYF.